Below are 30 T cell receptor beta chains sequenced from a single sample in a study of blood T cells in healthy people across ages (dated by TCRdb to the mid-2010s). Receptor amplification or capture employed 5' RACE. Sequenced using an Illumina HiSeq 2500. A second PCR of roughly 7 to 12 cycles was run with a J-beta primer mix and a sample-barcoded 5' primer. TCRdb reran the public reads through fastp at Q25 and MiXCR, keeping productive beta chains. Rows are combined by CDR3 protein, so each entry shows the most common genes and DNA. This sample holds some 710,000 distinct CDR3 sequences; around a fifth were observed only once. The ten largest account for roughly a fifth of the sample. Sequenced material: blood. The receptors here all came from a man aged 65 to 85 in good health.

The rearrangement joins TRBV20-1 to TRBJ2-5, with 8 nucleotides matching TRBD2. Germline V CDR1 and CDR2: DFQATT, SNEGSKA (reference sequence). Germline trimming cut 3 bases from V and 1 base from J; bases unmatched to any gene: 4. The length of the CDR3 is 14 residues. The CDR3 DNA is TGCAGTGCTAGGTTAGCGGGGAGCCAAGAGACCCAGTACTTC. Translated, it gives CSARLAGSQETQYF.

In its sample, this clonotype was seen a few times. The CDR3, as DNA: TGTGCCAGCAGTGACAGACAGAGGAACACTGAAGCTTTCTTT. This encodes CASSDRQRNTEAFF. V and J are TRBV25-1 and TRBJ1-1; maybe TRBD1 (5 bases). Germline V lookup: CDR1 MGHDK, CDR2 SYGVNS. The V and J ends lost 3 bases and 1 base respectively, with 9 bases between them. The CDR3 is made up of 14 amino acids.

The gene calls are TRBV24-1 and TRBJ1-5; D might be TRBD1 (5 bases). Germline values: CDR1 KGHDR, CDR2 SFDVKD. This CDR3 region has 14 residues. Trimming cost V 6 bases and J 1 base, with 9 bases left between them. The CDR3 DNA sequence: TGTGCCACCAGTTCGGGGGTGAGCAATCAGCCCCAGCATTTT. Protein sequence: CATSSGVSNQPQHF.

About this clonotype itself: The conserved phenylalanine or tryptophan normally closing the CDR3 is absent here, so this likely arose from a read error. The chain couples TRBV5-1 to TRBJ2-4, with 10 bases identical to TRBD2. The CDR3 is 16 amino acids. The V segment lost 0 bases and the J segment 3 bases; nucleotides outside the gene matches: 3. CDR1 and CDR2 from the germline V gene are SGHRS and YFSETQ. The CDR3 sequence is CASSLGLAGLKNIQYL. The CDR3 nucleotides are TGCGCCAGCAGCTTGGGACTAGCGGGCCTCAAAAACATTCAGTACCTC.

This clonotype was counted many times. V usage is TRBV5-1 and J usage is TRBJ2-4; 7 bases align to TRBD1. The V gene end was trimmed by 5 bases and the J gene end by 4 bases; junction bases not matched to a gene: 15. Per the germline V gene, CDR1 is SGHRS and CDR2 is YFSETQ. There are 17 residues in the CDR3. The CDR3 sequence is CASRIVTLRDSKNIQYF. CDR3 sequence (DNA): TGCGCCAGCAGGATTGTAACCCTCCGGGACAGTAAAAACATTCAGTACTTC. The complete variable domain, with remaining parts taken from reference TRBV5-1 and TRBJ2-4, reads KAGVTQTPRYLIKTRGQQVTLSCSPISGHRSVSWYQQTPGQGLQFLFEYFSETQRNKGNFPGRFSGRQFSNSRSEMNVSTLELGDSALYLCASRIVTLRDSKNIQYFGAGTRLSVL.

The chain's CDR3 is CAWSPAGHEQYV. As DNA, the CDR3 is TGTGCCTGGAGTCCAGCAGGTCACGAGCAGTACGTC. V usage is TRBV30 and J usage is TRBJ2-7; D remains unclear. V shed 2 bases and J shed 5 bases, with 10 bases lying between them. From germline, CDR1 is GTSNPN and CDR2 SVGIG (reference sequence). The CDR3 consists of 12 residues.

The V and J genes are TRBV3-1 and TRBJ2-5; D is undetermined. The end of the DNA fits TRBJ2-7 better, so the J call may be wrong. Germline CDR1 reads LGHDT; CDR2 reads YNNKEL (reference sequence). CDR3 length: 11 residues. This CDR3 is CASSAVGEQYF. DNA of the CDR3: TGTGCCAGCAGCGCAGTGGGCGAGCAGTACTTC.

This chain joins TRBV12-3 or TRBV12-4 and TRBJ2-3; D ambiguous. The CDR3 is 14 amino acids. V was pared by 3 bases and J by 2 bases, with 9 bases between. CDR3 in amino acids: CASSFSVNTDTQYF. The CDR3 DNA reads TGTGCCAGCAGTTTCTCAGTGAACACAGATACGCAGTATTTT.

The chain uses TRBV20-1 and TRBJ2-3, with D perhaps TRBD1 or TRBD2 (6 bases each). The CDR3 is made up of 19 amino acids. Deletions cut 0 bases from V and 2 bases from J, with 24 bases between. From germline, CDR1 is DFQATT and CDR2 SNEGSKA (reference sequence). The CDR3 DNA sequence: TGCAGTGCTAGAGATTTTAGGAGGGGGGCAAGAAAGAACACAGATACGCAGTATTTT. It codes for CSARDFRRGARKNTDTQYF.

The chain is built from TRBV28 and TRBJ1-5; unclear D gene. Germline loops: CDR1 MDHEN, CDR2 SYDVKM. Trimming shortened V by 7 bases and J by 2 bases, and 15 bases separated the two germline ends. This CDR3 comprises 15 residues. CDR3 DNA: TGTGCCAGCACCGGAGAGGGAGTAGGCAATCAGCCCCAGCATTTT. Translated: CASTGEGVGNQPQHF.

The table lists this clonotype with a few counts. The chain links TRBV7-7 to TRBJ2-5; 7 bases agree with TRBD1. CDR3 length equals 16 residues. Trimming took 2 bases from V and 3 from J; bases not matched to a gene: 9. CDR1 and CDR2 (germline): SSHAT, FNYEAQ (reference sequence). The CDR3 sequence: CASSLSRAGGKETQYF. In DNA, the CDR3 is TGTGCCAGCAGCTTATCGAGGGCAGGGGGTAAAGAGACCCAGTACTTC. Drawing the rest from reference TRBV7-7 and TRBJ2-5, the complete variable domain is GAGVSQSPRYKVTKRGQDVTLRCDPISSHATLYWYQQALGQGPEFLTYFNYEAQPDKSGLPSDRFSAERPEGSISTLTIQRTEQRDSAMYRCASSLSRAGGKETQYFGPGTRLLVL.

The chain combines TRBV6-2 or TRBV6-3 with TRBJ2-2; 7 bases fit TRBD1. This CDR3 comprises 15 residues. The ends lost 6 bases at V and 0 bases at J; junction bases unmatched: 4. The germline CDR1 and CDR2 sequences are MNHEY and SVGEGT. CDR3 in amino acids: CASRIGTANTGELFF. The CDR3 bases are TGTGCCAGCAGGATAGGGACAGCGAACACCGGGGAGCTGTTTTTT.

The rearrangement uses TRBV4-1 and TRBJ2-5; D gene ambiguous. Germline CDR1 MGHRA, CDR2 YSYEKL. V dropped 0 bases and J dropped 4 bases, with 12 bases sitting between them. CDR3 length: 15 amino acids. CDR3 region: CASSQEARRPETQYF. The CDR3 nucleotides are TGCGCCAGCAGCCAAGAGGCGAGGCGGCCAGAGACCCAGTACTTC.

Concerning this clonotype: Germline and junction disagree at one end, which may indicate a read error. The V gene is TRBV7-2, the J gene TRBJ1-2, with D possibly matching TRBD1 (5 bases). Per the germline V gene, CDR1 is SGHTA and CDR2 is FQGNSA. The CDR3 covers 14 residues. The CDR3 here is CASSLWPGDYGYTF. The CDR3 DNA is TGTGCCAGCAGCTTATGGCCGGGGGACTATGGCTACACTTTC. The whole variable domain, remainder taken from reference TRBV7-2 and TRBJ1-2, is GAGVSQSPSNKVTEKGKDVELRCDPISGHTALYWYRQSLGQGLEFLIYFQGNSAPDKSGLPSDRFSAERTGGSVSTLTIQRTQQEDSAVYLCASSLWPGDYGYTFGSGTRLTVV.

The J gene is TRBJ2-7, the V gene TRBV6-5; D may be TRBD1 (6 bases). CDR1 and CDR2 (germline): MNHEY, SVGAGI. The V and J ends lost 2 bases and 3 bases respectively, with 8 bases between them. The CDR3 has 13 residues. The CDR3 reads CASSYRGHYEQYF. In DNA, the CDR3 is TGTGCCAGCAGTTACCGGGGACACTACGAGCAGTACTTC.

The sample holds a few counts of this clonotype. The rearrangement uses TRBV18 and TRBJ1-1; 8 bases agree with TRBD1. The ends lost 1 base at V and 0 bases at J; junction bases unmatched: 13. The CDR3 spans 19 residues. Germline CDR1 and CDR2: KGHSH and LQKENI. In nucleotides, the CDR3 is TGTGCCAGCTCACCACATGGACAGGGTGCGTACCCTATGAACACTGAAGCTTTCTTT. As protein: CASSPHGQGAYPMNTEAFF.

The J gene is TRBJ1-1, the V gene TRBV5-1, with TRBD1 matching over 9 bases. There are 16 residues in the CDR3. V shed 3 bases and J 1 base; nucleotides not matched to a gene: 7. CDR1 and CDR2 from the germline V gene are SGHRS and YFSETQ. The CDR3 sequence: CASSSGTGRPNTEAFF. The CDR3 DNA reads as TGCGCCAGCAGCTCTGGGACAGGGAGACCGAACACTGAAGCTTTCTTT.

The chain carries TRBV7-2 and TRBJ2-3; D may be TRBD2 (6 bases). With 3 bases removed from V and 2 bases from J, the gap between germline ends came to 9 bases. Germline CDR1 SGHTA, CDR2 FQGNSA. CDR3 length equals 14 residues. CDR3: CASSFRTTTDTQYF. CDR3 DNA sequence: TGTGCCAGCAGCTTTAGGACTACCACAGATACGCAGTATTTT.

The V and J genes are TRBV20-1 and TRBJ2-5; no clear D gene. This CDR3 contains 12 residues. V was trimmed by 2 bases and J by 4 bases, leaving 8 bases between them. CDR1 is DFQATT and CDR2 is SNEGSKA in the germline V gene (reference sequence). In nucleotides, the CDR3 is TGCAGTGCTAGATTGGGAAGAGAGACCCAGTACTTC. This gives the protein CSARLGRETQYF.

With regard to this clonotype: The germline gene is not matched at one end of the junction; a read error may be the cause. The chain joins TRBV6-5 to TRBJ2-7, with TRBD1 matching over 11 bases. Germline loops: CDR1 MNHEY, CDR2 SVGAGI. The CDR3 has 15 residues. CDR3 loop: CASTYGGQGAYEQYF. The DNA for the CDR3 is TGTGCCAGCACTTACGGAGGACAGGGGGCTTACGAGCAGTACTTC.

The rearrangement links TRBV25-1 to TRBJ2-1; D ambiguous. The CDR3 is 15 amino acids. The germline V gene has CDR1 MGHDK and CDR2 SYGVNS. V lost 4 bases to trimming and J lost 6 bases, with 16 bases between them. CDR3: CASSGSTATFNEQFF. CDR3 in DNA: TGTGCCAGCAGTGGATCCACGGCAACCTTCAATGAGCAGTTCTTC.

The V and J genes are TRBV6-5 and TRBJ2-1, with 7 nucleotides matching TRBD1. Germline loops: CDR1 MNHEY, CDR2 SVGAGI. The CDR3 extends over 14 amino acids. Trimming at V came to 6 bases and at J to 5 bases, leaving 7 bases not matched to a gene. CDR3: CASSPGTENNEQFF. For the CDR3, the DNA is TGTGCCAGCAGCCCCGGGACAGAAAACAATGAGCAGTTCTTC.

This clonotype has a count of ten or more. This chain joins TRBV11-2 and TRBJ2-3; maybe TRBD2 (5 bases). Trimming took off 1 base at V and 2 bases at J, with 10 bases between the two ends. The length of the CDR3 is 15 residues. CDR1 SGHAT and CDR2 FQNNGV come from the germline V gene. The CDR3: CASSLVGSPTDTQYF. CDR3 coding DNA: TGTGCCAGCAGCTTAGTAGGGAGTCCCACAGATACGCAGTATTTT.

A few counts support this clonotype. The chain employs TRBV7-6 and TRBJ2-3, with TRBD2 matching over 8 bases. This CDR3 is built from 16 residues. Germline CDR1 reads SGHVS; CDR2 reads FNYEAQ. V trimming: 5 bases; J trimming: 0 bases; junction bases outside the gene matches: 7. The CDR3 DNA reads TGTGCCAGCAGCCCCAGTAGCGGGATAAGCACAGATACGCAGTATTTT. Translating it yields CASSPSSGISTDTQYF.

The V call is TRBV24-1, the J call TRBJ2-3; possible D gene TRBD1, 6 bases. This CDR3 region has 14 residues. Germline lookup yields CDR1 KGHDR and CDR2 SFDVKD. V lost 5 bases, J lost 6 bases, and 14 bases lay in between. The CDR3 region has the DNA TGTGCCACCAGTGTCAGGGGCCGAGGGGATACGCAGTATTTT. It translates to CATSVRGRGDTQYF.

The rearrangement joins TRBV6-1 to TRBJ2-7; D is uncertain. This CDR3 contains 14 residues. V lost 2 bases and J lost 3, with 11 bases in between. Germline CDR1 is MNHNS and CDR2 is SASEGT. CDR3 DNA: TGTGCCAGCAGTGAATCGGGCGCCTACTACGAGCAGTACGTC. Protein product: CASSESGAYYEQYV.

The rearrangement joins TRBV27 to TRBJ2-5; a possible D gene is TRBD1 (6 bases). CDR1 is MNHEY, CDR2 SMNVEV, per germline (reference sequence). The CDR3 sequence is 15 residues long. The ends were cut back, 3 bases at V and 2 bases at J, with 13 bases in the middle. CDR3 sequence: CASSFVGALQETQYF. CDR3 in DNA: TGTGCCAGCAGTTTTGTGGGGGCCTTGCAAGAGACCCAGTACTTC.

This clonotype has a handful of counts. This chain uses TRBV12-3 or TRBV12-4 with TRBJ2-1; TRBD2 matches 15 bases. This CDR3 is 19 amino acids long. V shed 6 bases, J shed 5 bases, and the junction held 14 bases outside the gene matches. This CDR3 is CASSTGTSGGLIFNNEQFF. The CDR3 DNA is TGTGCCAGCAGCACCGGGACTAGCGGGGGGCTTATATTCAACAATGAGCAGTTCTTC.

This chain connects TRBV19 to TRBJ1-3, with D perhaps TRBD1 (6 bases). Germline V CDR1 and CDR2: LNHDA, SQIVND (reference sequence). The length of the CDR3 is 13 residues. Between the trimmed V and J ends, which lost 5 bases and 3 bases, there was a span of 8 bases. The CDR3 protein is CASSGGLGNTIYF. The CDR3 nucleotides read TGTGCCAGTAGTGGGGGGCTTGGAAACACCATATATTTT.

The chain employs TRBV20-1 and TRBJ2-2; tentative D call: TRBD2 (5 bases). The CDR3 covers 13 residues. V was clipped by 0 bases and J by 7 bases, with 9 bases between them. CDR1 is DFQATT, CDR2 SNEGSKA, per germline (reference sequence). CDR3 residues: CSARDQEGGELFF. CDR3 bases: TGCAGTGCTAGAGATCAAGAGGGCGGGGAGCTGTTTTTT.